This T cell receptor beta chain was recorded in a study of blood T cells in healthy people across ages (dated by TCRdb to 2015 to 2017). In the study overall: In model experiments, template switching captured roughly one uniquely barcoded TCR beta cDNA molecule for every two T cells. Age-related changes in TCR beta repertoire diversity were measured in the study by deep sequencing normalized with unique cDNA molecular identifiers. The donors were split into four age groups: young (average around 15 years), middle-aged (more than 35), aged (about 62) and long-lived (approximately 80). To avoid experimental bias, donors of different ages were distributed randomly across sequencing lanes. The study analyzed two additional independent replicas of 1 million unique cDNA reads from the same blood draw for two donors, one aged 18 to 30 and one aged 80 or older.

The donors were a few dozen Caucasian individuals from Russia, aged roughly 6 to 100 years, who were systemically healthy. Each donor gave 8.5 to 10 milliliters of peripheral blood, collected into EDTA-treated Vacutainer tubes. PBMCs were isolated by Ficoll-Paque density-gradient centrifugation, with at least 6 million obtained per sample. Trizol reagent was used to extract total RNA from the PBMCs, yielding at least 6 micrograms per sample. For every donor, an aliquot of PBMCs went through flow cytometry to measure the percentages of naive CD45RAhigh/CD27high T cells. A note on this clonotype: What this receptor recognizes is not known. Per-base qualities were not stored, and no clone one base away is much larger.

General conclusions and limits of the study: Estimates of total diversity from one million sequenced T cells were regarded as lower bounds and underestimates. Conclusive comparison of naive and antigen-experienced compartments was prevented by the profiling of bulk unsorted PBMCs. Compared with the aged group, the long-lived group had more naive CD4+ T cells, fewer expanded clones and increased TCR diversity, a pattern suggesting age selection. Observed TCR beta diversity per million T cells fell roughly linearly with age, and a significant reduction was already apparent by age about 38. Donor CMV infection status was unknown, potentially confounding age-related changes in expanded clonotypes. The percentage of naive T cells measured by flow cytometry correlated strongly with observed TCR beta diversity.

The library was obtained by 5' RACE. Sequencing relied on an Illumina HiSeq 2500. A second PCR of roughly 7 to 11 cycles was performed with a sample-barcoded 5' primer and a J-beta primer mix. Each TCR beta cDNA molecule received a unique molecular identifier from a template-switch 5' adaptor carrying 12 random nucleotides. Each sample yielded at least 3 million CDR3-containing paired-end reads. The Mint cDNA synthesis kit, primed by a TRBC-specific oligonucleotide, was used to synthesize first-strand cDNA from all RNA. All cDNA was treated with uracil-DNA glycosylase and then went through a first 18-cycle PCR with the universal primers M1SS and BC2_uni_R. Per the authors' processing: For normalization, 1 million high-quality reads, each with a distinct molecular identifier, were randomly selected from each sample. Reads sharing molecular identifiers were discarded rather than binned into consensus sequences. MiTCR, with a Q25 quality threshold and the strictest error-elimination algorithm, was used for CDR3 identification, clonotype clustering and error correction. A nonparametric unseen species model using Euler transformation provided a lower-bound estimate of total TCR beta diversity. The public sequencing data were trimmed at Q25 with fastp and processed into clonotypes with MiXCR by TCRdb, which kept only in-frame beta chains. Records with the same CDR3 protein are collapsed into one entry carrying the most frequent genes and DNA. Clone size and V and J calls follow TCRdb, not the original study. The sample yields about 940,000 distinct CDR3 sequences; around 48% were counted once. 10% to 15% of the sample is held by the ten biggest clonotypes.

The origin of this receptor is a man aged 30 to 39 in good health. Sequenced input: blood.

The CDR3 loop reads CASTRDSSLRGYTF. The bases are TGTGCCAGTACTCGGGACAGCTCCCTTCGGGGCTACACCTTC. The chain couples TRBV7-9 to TRBJ1-2; TRBD1 aligns with 7 central bases. CDR1 and CDR2, looked up from the germline V gene (reference sequence), are SEHNR and FQNEAQ. The CDR3 covers 14 residues, taking in both the cysteine and the phenylalanine. Solely the CDR3 DNA is kept, with 42 bases framed from the first base. Ends trimmed: V by 9 bases, J by 8 bases; bases unmatched to a gene: 15.